The rows below give T cell receptor beta chains drawn from one sample of a study of blood T cell repertoires in COVID-19. Repertoires were generated with immunoSEQ multiplex PCR, while TCRdb's copy carries only in-frame clones and drops some. The sample contains 95,000 to 150,000 clones, over 65% of which appear only once. Source material: peripheral blood. The origin of the receptors is a human donor with acute or convalescent COVID-19. The donor label of this sample is uncertain. CDR3s include the opening cysteine and the closing phenylalanine or tryptophan. A D gene is named only where the DNA matches it firmly. Clone size is shown for a subset of rows, as once, few, many or a class of expanded clone.

size: -
V: TRBV3-1/TRBV3-2
J: TRBJ2-3
D: -
DNA: TGTGCCAGCAGCCAAGTGGGGGGGCGGTCGGATACGCAGTATTTT
CDR3: CASSQVGGRSDTQYF

size: few
V: TRBV18
J: TRBJ2-3
D: -
DNA: TGTGCCAGCTCACCAGCCGGGGGGCCGGGAGATACGCAGTATTTT
CDR3: CASSPAGGPGDTQYF

size: -
V: TRBV6-5
J: TRBJ1-5
D: TRBD1
DNA: TGTGCCAGCAGTTACTCGAACAGGGGACAACAGCCCCAGCATTTT
CDR3: CASSYSNRGQQPQHF

size: -
V: TRBV29-1
J: TRBJ2-1
D: TRBD2
DNA: TGCAGCGTTGAAGTTTTCAGACCTCGGGGACTAGCGGGGGACCGGGACAATGAGCAGTTCTTC
CDR3: CSVEVFRPRGLAGDRDNEQFF

size: many
V: TRBV6-5
J: TRBJ1-6
D: TRBD1
DNA: TGTGCCAGCCTGGCCAGGACAGGGAATTCACCCCTCCACTTT
CDR3: CASLARTGNSPLHF

size: -
V: TRBV11-2
J: TRBJ2-2
D: -
DNA: TGTGCCAGCTCCCGGGGGAGACAGACCGGGGAGCTGTTTTTT
CDR3: CASSRGRQTGELFF

size: -
V: TRBV14
J: TRBJ2-5
D: TRBD2
DNA: TGTGCCAGCAGCCATCTACCGGGGCGGGGGGCACAAGAGACCCAGTACTTC
CDR3: CASSHLPGRGAQETQYF

size: -
V: TRBV30
J: TRBJ1-2
D: TRBD1
DNA: TGTGCCTGGAGTTCGGGACAGGGCGAAGGCTACACCTTC
CDR3: CAWSSGQGEGYTF

size: few
V: TRBV27
J: TRBJ2-2
D: -
DNA: TGTGCCAGCAGTTTTTATAACAGCGGGGAGCTGTTTTTT
CDR3: CASSFYNSGELFF

size: -
V: TRBV6-5
J: TRBJ2-1
D: -
DNA: TGTGCCAGCATTCCCAGGGTGACGAATGAGCAGTTCTTC
CDR3: CASIPRVTNEQFF

size: -
V: TRBV29-1
J: TRBJ1-1
D: -
DNA: TGCAGCGTTGATCCCGACCGTGGGTTATACGGGGAAGCTTTCTTT
CDR3: CSVDPDRGLYGEAFF

size: once
V: TRBV11-2
J: TRBJ2-3
D: TRBD2
DNA: TGTGCCAGCAGCCCTGTAGCGGGGGGGGATACGCAGTATTTT
CDR3: CASSPVAGGDTQYF

size: -
V: TRBV27
J: TRBJ1-6
D: TRBD1
DNA: TGTGCCAGCAGCGCCGGACAGGAACTTCGGTCACCCCTCCACTTT
CDR3: CASSAGQELRSPLHF

size: -
V: TRBV29-1
J: TRBJ1-2
D: -
DNA: TGCAGCGTGATGGGCGCGGGAGGCTATGGCTACACCTTC
CDR3: CSVMGAGGYGYTF

size: -
V: TRBV2
J: TRBJ1-1
D: -
DNA: TGTGCCAGCATCTTCGACAGTCTGAAATCTGAAGCTTTCTTT
CDR3: CASIFDSLKSEAFF

size: -
V: TRBV2
J: TRBJ1-2
D: -
DNA: TGTGCCAGCAGTCCCGAGGGGGAGAGTGGCTACACCTTC
CDR3: CASSPEGESGYTF

size: -
V: TRBV7-3
J: TRBJ2-3
D: -
DNA: TGTGCCAGCAGCCGAGGGGCGGGAAGCACAGATACGCAGTATTTT
CDR3: CASSRGAGSTDTQYF

size: -
V: TRBV11-2
J: TRBJ2-5
D: TRBD2
DNA: TGTGCCAGCAGCTTAAGTGGCGGGGGGGCCGGTGAGACCCAGTACTTC
CDR3: CASSLSGGGAGETQYF

size: -
V: TRBV6-5
J: TRBJ2-2
D: -
DNA: TGTGCCAGCAGTCAACTACAGGTCTCCGGGGAGCTGTTTTTT
CDR3: CASSQLQVSGELFF

size: -
V: TRBV4-1
J: TRBJ2-1
D: TRBD2
DNA: TGCGCCAGCAGCCTCAATTACGGGACTAGCGGGGGGGCCCGGCAGTTCTTC
CDR3: CASSLNYGTSGGARQFF

size: -
V: TRBV28
J: TRBJ1-4
D: -
DNA: TGTGCCAGCATGGGGGAGGGTTTGGTTGAAAAACTGTTTTTT
CDR3: CASMGEGLVEKLFF

size: once
V: TRBV18
J: TRBJ2-7
D: -
DNA: TGTGCCAGCTCACGGGACTTTGACTACGAGCAGTACTTC
CDR3: CASSRDFDYEQYF

size: -
V: TRBV5-5
J: TRBJ1-1
D: -
DNA: TGTGCCAGCAGCTTGGATCGAGGGAACACTGAAGCTTTCTTT
CDR3: CASSLDRGNTEAFF

size: -
V: TRBV19
J: TRBJ1-1
D: TRBD1
DNA: TGTGCCAGTAGTAAGCCAAGGGACAGCCAGAACACTGAAGCTTTCTTT
CDR3: CASSKPRDSQNTEAFF

size: -
V: TRBV14
J: TRBJ1-6
D: -
DNA: TGTGCCAGCAGCGCCTTAACTAAATCACCCCTCCACTTT
CDR3: CASSALTKSPLHF

size: once
V: TRBV9
J: TRBJ1-2
D: -
DNA: TGTGCCAGCAGCTCCCAAGGAGGTTGGGGTGTTGGCTACACCTTC
CDR3: CASSSQGGWGVGYTF

size: -
V: TRBV29-1
J: TRBJ2-7
D: TRBD1
DNA: TGCAGCGCCCGTGAGGGGGCGAGCTACGAGCAGTACTTC
CDR3: CSAREGASYEQYF

size: -
V: TRBV7-8
J: TRBJ2-2
D: -
DNA: TGTGCCAGCAGCTTATCTTCACAGGGATACACCGGGGAGCTGTTTTTT
CDR3: CASSLSSQGYTGELFF

size: -
V: TRBV5-4
J: TRBJ1-6
D: -
DNA: TGTGCCAGCAGCTTGGAGCCAGGGGTTAACAATTCACCCCTCCACTTT
CDR3: CASSLEPGVNNSPLHF

size: once
V: TRBV15
J: TRBJ2-3
D: TRBD2
DNA: TGTGCCACCAGCAGATTGCAGGGAGGGGATACGCAGTATTTT
CDR3: CATSRLQGGDTQYF

size: -
V: TRBV6-5
J: TRBJ1-3
D: -
DNA: TGTGCCAGTGGTGGGGCCTCTGGAAACACCATATATTTT
CDR3: CASGGASGNTIYF

size: -
V: TRBV10-3
J: TRBJ2-3
D: -
DNA: TGTGCCATCAGGGAGGGGGCCTTAACAGATACGCAGTATTTT
CDR3: CAIREGALTDTQYF

size: -
V: TRBV29-1
J: TRBJ2-7
D: -
DNA: TGCAGCGTTGAACGGGGCTACGAGCAGTACTTC
CDR3: CSVERGYEQYF

size: -
V: TRBV11-2
J: TRBJ2-2
D: TRBD2
DNA: TGTGCCAGCAGACGCAGCGGGGGGCTTGGTACCGGGGAGCTGTTTTTT
CDR3: CASRRSGGLGTGELFF

size: few
V: TRBV6-5
J: TRBJ1-2
D: TRBD1
DNA: TGTGCCAGCAGTAGACAGGGACGGTACTATGGCTACACCTTC
CDR3: CASSRQGRYYGYTF

size: -
V: TRBV28
J: TRBJ1-2
D: TRBD1
DNA: TGTGCCAGCAGTTTATTGGGACAGGTGGATGGCTACACCTTC
CDR3: CASSLLGQVDGYTF

size: -
V: TRBV20-1
J: TRBJ1-2
D: -
DNA: TGCAGTGCACAGCAAACGTATGGCTACACCTTC
CDR3: CSAQQTYGYTF

size: -
V: TRBV11-2
J: TRBJ2-1
D: TRBD2
DNA: TGTGCCAGCAGTCGGCGGGGGGGCGGCAACAATGAGCAGTTCTTC
CDR3: CASSRRGGGNNEQFF

size: -
V: TRBV11-2
J: TRBJ1-6
D: -
DNA: TGTGCCAGCAGCGGACAGTGGGTAAATTCACCCCTCCACTTT
CDR3: CASSGQWVNSPLHF

size: many
V: TRBV30
J: TRBJ2-7
D: TRBD1
DNA: TGTGCCTGGCAGGGGGCATCCTACGAGCAGTACTTC
CDR3: CAWQGASYEQYF

size: -
V: TRBV24-1
J: TRBJ2-1
D: -
DNA: TGTGCCACCAGTGATCGTATGAGGCCCCCTTATAGTGAGCAGTTCTTC
CDR3: CATSDRMRPPYSEQFF

size: -
V: TRBV27
J: TRBJ2-1
D: TRBD2
DNA: TGTGCCAGCAGTTTAACGGGGGGGTTCAATGAGCAGTTCTTC
CDR3: CASSLTGGFNEQFF

size: -
V: TRBV4-2
J: TRBJ2-5
D: -
DNA: TGTGCCAGCAGCCCCAGGGGTGAGACCCAGTACTTC
CDR3: CASSPRGETQYF

size: -
V: TRBV3-1/TRBV3-2
J: TRBJ2-3
D: -
DNA: TGTGCCAGCAGCCGCTATACGGGGAGTAGCACAGATACGCAGTATTTT
CDR3: CASSRYTGSSTDTQYF

size: -
V: TRBV6-5
J: TRBJ2-2
D: TRBD1
DNA: TGTGCCAGCAGGGTGGGACAGACCGGAGCCGGGGAGCTGTTTTTT
CDR3: CASRVGQTGAGELFF

size: -
V: TRBV30
J: TRBJ1-5
D: TRBD1
DNA: TGTGCCTGGAGTAAACAGACAGGGTCAAATCAGCCCCAGCATTTT
CDR3: CAWSKQTGSNQPQHF

size: -
V: TRBV7-9
J: TRBJ2-1
D: TRBD2
DNA: TGTGCCAGCAACCCAGCGGGGGTGAGTGAGCAGTTCTTC
CDR3: CASNPAGVSEQFF

size: -
V: TRBV11-3
J: TRBJ2-3
D: TRBD2
DNA: TGTGCCAGCAGCTTGGGACGGGGGGGACTCACAGATACGCAGTATTTT
CDR3: CASSLGRGGLTDTQYF

size: -
V: TRBV24-1
J: TRBJ2-1
D: TRBD1
DNA: TGTGCCACCAGTCGGAGCGGGACAGGGGGAAATGAGCAGTTCTTC
CDR3: CATSRSGTGGNEQFF

size: -
V: TRBV6-2/TRBV6-3
J: TRBJ2-1
D: -
DNA: TGTGCCAGCAGTTACGCTCGGTTGAGGTCCTACAATGAGCAGTTCTTC
CDR3: CASSYARLRSYNEQFF

size: -
V: TRBV5-1
J: TRBJ1-4
D: -
DNA: TGCGCCAGCAGCCCCGGTCGGGGTACTAATGAAAAACTGTTTTTT
CDR3: CASSPGRGTNEKLFF

size: -
V: TRBV5-1
J: TRBJ1-1
D: TRBD1
DNA: TGCGCCAGCAGCTTGGTGACAGGGGAAGAGTACACTGAAGCTTTCTTT
CDR3: CASSLVTGEEYTEAFF

size: -
V: TRBV2
J: TRBJ1-4
D: -
DNA: TGTGCCAGCAGCCAAGAGCCTGGGAGGCGTGAAAAACTGTTTTTT
CDR3: CASSQEPGRREKLFF

size: -
V: TRBV19
J: TRBJ2-3
D: -
DNA: TGTGCCAGTAGTATGGCAAACACAGATACGCAGTATTTT
CDR3: CASSMANTDTQYF